A selection of T cell receptor beta chains follows, all from one sample in a study of CD8+CD57+ T cells in acquired aplastic anemia. TCRdb passed the reads through MiXCR, listing each CDR3 protein once. The sample gives some 200,000 distinct CDR3 sequences, approximately 52% of which show up once; under 2% is in the top ten. Specimen: sorted CD4+, CD8+, or CD8+CD57+ T cells (not recorded which) from PBMCs. These receptors were taken from a human donor with aplastic anemia. Each CDR3 is given with its conserved first and last residue. The order of the fields is J gene, clone size, V gene, D gene, CDR3 DNA, CDR3 protein. The D gene is left open where the match is weak. A clone size is listed for some rows: how often the clone was seen (once, few, many), or a class if it is expanded.

>TRBJ2-7|few|TRBV28|-
TGTGCCAGCAGCGTAAATAAGGGCCAGCGGAGACCCTACGAGCAGTACTTC
CASSVNKGQRRPYEQYF
>TRBJ2-1|-|TRBV12-3/TRBV12-4|-
TGTGCCAGCAGTTTAAGGGACCCTCAACGCATACTTCTCGGCAATGAGCAGTTCTTC
CASSLRDPQRILLGNEQFF
>TRBJ2-2|many|TRBV7-3|TRBD2
TGTGCCAGCAGCTTAAGCGGGGGGCATAGCGGGGAGCTGTTTTTT
CASSLSGGHSGELFF
>TRBJ2-7|-|TRBV4-2|TRBD2
TGTGCCAGCAGCCACACCACCTCCTGGGGAAGCGGGAGTTACGAGCAGTACTTC
CASSHTTSWGSGSYEQYF
>TRBJ1-2|-|TRBV29-1|-
TGCAGCGTTGCTATACCGAGTTATGGCTACACCTTC
CSVAIPSYGYTF
>TRBJ2-2|many|TRBV6-1|-
TGTGCCAGCAACCCCCGGGGGCGGATCGGCGGGGAGCTGTTTTTT
CASNPRGRIGGELFF
>TRBJ2-1|few|TRBV15|-
TGTGCCACCAGCAGAGGGCGCAATGAGCAGTTCTTC
CATSRGRNEQFF
>TRBJ2-3|many|TRBV20-1|TRBD2
TGCAGTGCCCGACTAGCGGGAGCAGATACGCAGTATTTT
CSARLAGADTQYF
>TRBJ2-3|-|TRBV19|-
TGTGCCAGTAGTAACAGGGTCGGCGATACGCAGTATTTT
CASSNRVGDTQYF
>TRBJ2-7|-|TRBV11-2|TRBD2
TGTGCCAGCAGCCCGACAAGGACTAGCGGGATCTACGAGCAGTACTTC
CASSPTRTSGIYEQYF
>TRBJ2-1|many|TRBV7-2|TRBD2
TGTGCCAGCAGCTTGACTAGCGGGGGGGACAATGAGCAGTTCTTC
CASSLTSGGDNEQFF
>TRBJ2-3|-|TRBV29-1|TRBD2
TGCAGCGTAGCGGGGGGCCCAGATACGCAGTATTTT
CSVAGGPDTQYF
>TRBJ2-7|-|TRBV29-1|-
TGCAGCGTTGAAAGCGGACCTATATACGAGCAGTACTTC
CSVESGPIYEQYF
>TRBJ2-7|-|TRBV19|TRBD2
TGTGCCAGTAAAGGACTAGCGGGGCCGAGCTCCTACGAGCAGTACTTC
CASKGLAGPSSYEQYF
>TRBJ2-4|many|TRBV2|-
TGTGCCAGCAGCGAGGACATACTAGCCAAAAACATTCAGTACTTC
CASSEDILAKNIQYF
>TRBJ1-1|-|TRBV29-1|-
TGCAGCGGTGGACAGTCCCTGGGCACTGAAGCTTTCTTT
CSGGQSLGTEAFF
>TRBJ2-5|many|TRBV20-1|-
TGCAGTGCTAGAAAGATCGGTGATAGACGAGAGACCCAGTACTTC
CSARKIGDRRETQYF
>TRBJ1-5|many|TRBV24-1|TRBD1
TGTGCCACCAGTGATCGGGACAGTTCCAATCAGCCCCAGCATTTT
CATSDRDSSNQPQHF
>TRBJ2-3|-|TRBV2|-
TGTGCCAGCAGTGGGGCGGCAGCCACAGATACGCAGTATTTT
CASSGAAATDTQYF
>TRBJ2-2|-|TRBV20-1|-
TGCAGTGCTAGTGATGCGAACACCGGGGAGCTGTTTTTT
CSASDANTGELFF
>TRBJ2-1|-|TRBV30|TRBD2
TGTGCCTGGAGGGGACTAGCTTCGATAGAGCAGTTCTTC
CAWRGLASIEQFF
>TRBJ2-2|few|TRBV10-3|-
TGTGCCAGCAGTTTGTGGCACAACCCCGGGGAGCTGGTTTTT
CASSLWHNPGELVF
>TRBJ1-2|many|TRBV3-1|-
TGTGCCAGCAGCCAAGAGGGGTCGGCCGAAACCTTC
CASSQEGSAETF
>TRBJ1-2|many|TRBV4-3|-
TGCGCCAGCAGCCAAGATTACGGTTCAGACAGGCTCTATGGCTACACCTTC
CASSQDYGSDRLYGYTF
>TRBJ1-1|many|TRBV20-1|-
TGCAGTGCTAGAGATAGGGGGACAAGACGATCGAACACTGAAGCTTTCTTT
CSARDRGTRRSNTEAFF
>TRBJ2-3|-|TRBV19|TRBD2
TGTGCCAGTAGCGGTACTAGCGGGGGGGCAGATACGCAGTATTTT
CASSGTSGGADTQYF
>TRBJ2-3|many|TRBV14|TRBD2
TGTGCCAGCAGCCTGTGGACTAGCGGGAGTATTGATACGCAGTATTTT
CASSLWTSGSIDTQYF
>TRBJ1-6|many|TRBV27|-
TGTGCCAGCAGTTTATCCGGGGCAGGGAATTCACCCCTCCACTTT
CASSLSGAGNSPLHF
>TRBJ2-2|-|TRBV7-3|-
TGTGCCAGCAGCTCAATCAACGGGGAGCTGTTTTTT
CASSSINGELFF
>TRBJ1-1|many|TRBV7-2|-
TGTGCCAGCAGCGAGGGGGGGGCTTTTGGCACTGAAGCTTTCTTT
CASSEGGAFGTEAFF